This T cell receptor (beta chain) comes out of a study of graft-versus-host responses after intestinal transplantation. Study-wide context: Anti-thymocyte globulin induction, then tacrolimus and steroids for about 3 years, went to all recipients.

Overall study findings and caveats: Clonal ratios of graft-versus-host to host-versus-graft in allografts were high for patients exhibiting graft-donor T cell macrochimerism. GvH clones were identified in recipient marrow, with some first appearing in ileum or blood.

Sequenced by immunoSEQ multiplex PCR; TCRdb stores in-frame clones only, minus some. This sample has over 85,000 clones, with 85% to 95% found just once. CDR1 MRHNA and CDR2 SNTAGT come from the germline V gene. The V end lost 2 bases, the J end lost 7 bases, and 12 bases lay between the germline ends. CDR3 length: 15 residues. Worth noting for this clone: The target antigen is unknown.

This TCR was sampled from a human donor who received an intestinal transplant. The sample consisted of unstimulated CD8+ T cells sorted from spleen or lymph node cells, taken before intestinal transplant. This chain connects TRBV6-4 to TRBJ1-6; D remains ambiguous. The CDR3 here is CASSDLPSPNSPLHF. The CDR3 coding sequence is TGTGCCAGCAGTGACCTCCCAAGCCCAAATTCACCCCTCCACTTT.